The sequence of this T cell receptor beta chain was determined in a study of OX40 agonist ivuxolimab in advanced cancers. The germline V gene encodes CDR1 SGHTA and CDR2 FQGTGA. The CDR3 runs to 15 residues. V lost 2 bases and J 5 bases, leaving 15 bases between the germline ends. Study results and caveats: Clones of CD4+ and CD8+ blood T cells grew by week 6 at doses of 0.1 to 3.0 mg/kg. Compared with CD4+, CD8+ T cells on average had more expanded clones. Nonresponders, in some cases, also had low normalized T-cell clonal expansion.

To note about this clone: The antigen is unknown.

Assay: immunoSEQ multiplex PCR; the TCRdb copy retains only in-frame clones and omits some. The sample has around 65,000 clones; roughly 90% are singletons. The TCR comes from an adult with an advanced solid tumor such as melanoma, head and neck, liver or kidney cancer. Sequences were derived from CD4+ or CD8+ T cells sorted from blood, sampled in a trial of the OX40 agonist ivuxolimab. The chain has TRBV7-3 and TRBJ1-1; no definite D call. The CDR3 DNA sequence: TGTGCCAGCAGCTTAGAAGTATCTCAGATGACTGAAGCTTTCTTT. Translating it yields CASSLEVSQMTEAFF.